This note documents a single T cell receptor beta chain sequence. CDR1 is KGHSH and CDR2 is LQKENI in the germline V gene. Unmatched junction bases numbered 4, after V lost 3 bases and J lost 7 bases. The CDR3 runs to 15 residues. TCRdb's copy holds only in-frame clones and misses some; the assay was immunoSEQ multiplex PCR. This table holds about 170,000 clones, under 90% found once. These data originate in a study of blood T cell repertoires in COVID-19. The clonotype was recovered from a woman aged 80 or older with active or convalescent COVID-19. The chain uses TRBV18 and TRBJ1-6; TRBD1 matches at 9 bases. The sequencing input was peripheral blood. The CDR3 nucleotides read TGTGCCAGCTCACCCAGGACAGGGGAGAATTCACCCCTCCACTTT. This gives the protein CASSPRTGENSPLHF. Based on the CDR3 plus reference TRBV18 and TRBJ1-6, the full variable domain is NAGVMQNPRHLVRRRGQEARLRCSPMKGHSHVYWYRQLPEEGLKFMVYLQKENIIDESGMPKERFSAEFPKEGPSILRIQQVVRGDSAAYFCASSPRTGENSPLHFGNGTRLTVT.